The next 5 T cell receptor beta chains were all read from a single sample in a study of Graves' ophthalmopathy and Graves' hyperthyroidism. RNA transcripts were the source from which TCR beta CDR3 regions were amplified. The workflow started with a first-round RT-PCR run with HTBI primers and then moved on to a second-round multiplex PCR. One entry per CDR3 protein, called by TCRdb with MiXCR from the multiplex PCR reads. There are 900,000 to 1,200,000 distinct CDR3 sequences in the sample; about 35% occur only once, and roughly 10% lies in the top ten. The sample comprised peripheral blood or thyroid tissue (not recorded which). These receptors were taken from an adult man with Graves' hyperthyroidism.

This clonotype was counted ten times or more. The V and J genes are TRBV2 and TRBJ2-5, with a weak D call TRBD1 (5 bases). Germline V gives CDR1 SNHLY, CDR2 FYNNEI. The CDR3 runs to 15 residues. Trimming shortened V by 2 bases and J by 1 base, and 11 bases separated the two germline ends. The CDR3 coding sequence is TGTGCCAGCAGTGAACTCGGCGACAGCCAAGAGACCCAGTACTTC. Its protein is CASSELGDSQETQYF.

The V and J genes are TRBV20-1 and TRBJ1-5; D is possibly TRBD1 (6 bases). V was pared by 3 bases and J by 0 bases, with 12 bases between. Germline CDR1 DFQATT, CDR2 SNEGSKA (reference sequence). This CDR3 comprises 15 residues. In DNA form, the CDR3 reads TGCAGTGCTAGGACCCAGGGGTCTAGCAATCAGCCCCAGCATTTT. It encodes CSARTQGSSNQPQHF.

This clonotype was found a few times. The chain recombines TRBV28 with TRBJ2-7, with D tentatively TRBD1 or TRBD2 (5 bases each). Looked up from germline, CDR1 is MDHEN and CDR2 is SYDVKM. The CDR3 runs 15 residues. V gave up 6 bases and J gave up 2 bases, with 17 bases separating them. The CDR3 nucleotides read TGTGCCAGCAGCCCGTCCGGGACGAATACCTACGAGCAGTACTTC. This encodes CASSPSGTNTYEQYF.

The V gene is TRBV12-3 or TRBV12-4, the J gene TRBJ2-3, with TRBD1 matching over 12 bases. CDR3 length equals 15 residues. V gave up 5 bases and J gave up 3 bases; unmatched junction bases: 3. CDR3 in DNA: TGTGCCAGCAGTGGGGACAGGGGGCTGACAGATACGCAGTATTTT. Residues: CASSGDRGLTDTQYF.

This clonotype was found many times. CDR3 nucleotide sequence: TGTGCCAGCAGCTCCCACACGGGGGAGCAGTACTTC. This codes for CASSSHTGEQYF. This rearrangement joins TRBV11-2 to TRBJ2-7, with D possibly being TRBD2 (5 bases). The CDR3 consists of 12 residues. From germline, CDR1 is SGHAT and CDR2 FQNNGV. V shed 4 bases and J shed 7 bases, with 11 bases lying between them.